The next 25 T cell receptor beta chains were all read from a single sample in a study of beta chain features in type 1 diabetes. Every isolated RNA sample was fully reverse transcribed, so sequencing captured expressed TCRB transcripts. Profiling relied on immunoSEQ multiplex PCR, and the TCRdb table lists in-frame clones only, not all of them. The sample contains hundreds of thousands of clones, 11% to 15% of which appear only once. These receptors' targets are unknown. Study-wide findings and caveats: Type 1 diabetes patients had TCRB CDR3s that were shorter (moderately but significantly so) in all four CD4+ subsets.

The specimen was naive CD4+ T cells from blood. The source is a man aged 18 to 30 with type 1 diabetes.

V and J are TRBV30 and TRBJ1-6, with D unclear. The germline V gene has CDR1 GTSNPN and CDR2 SVGIG (reference sequence). V was pared by 2 bases and J by 0 bases, with 5 bases between. The CDR3 is 14 residues long. The CDR3: CAWSIGSYNSPLHF. The CDR3 bases are TGTGCCTGGAGTATCGGCTCCTATAATTCACCCCTCCACTTT. The whole variable domain, filled in from reference TRBV30 and TRBJ1-6, reads SQTIHQWPATLVQPVGSPLSLECTVEGTSNPNLYWYRQAAGRGLQLLFYSVGIGQISSEVPQNLSASRPQDRQFILSSKKLLLSDSGFYLCAWSIGSYNSPLHFGNGTRLTVT.

V and J are TRBV7-3 and TRBJ2-3, with D perhaps TRBD2 (7 bases). The CDR3 has 15 residues. The V end lost 5 bases, the J end lost 1 base, and 13 bases lay between the germline ends. The germline V gene encodes CDR1 SGHTA and CDR2 FQGTGA. The CDR3 sequence is CASSPGGPGTDTQYF. CDR3 bases: TGTGCCAGCAGCCCGGGGGGCCCCGGCACAGATACGCAGTATTTT.

The V call is TRBV5-1, the J call TRBJ2-3; unclear D gene. The CDR3 length is 11 residues. Germline loops: CDR1 SGHRS, CDR2 YFSETQ. Trimming removed 2 bases at V and 6 bases at J, with 4 bases between. The CDR3 reads CASSFLDTQYF. For the CDR3, the DNA is TGCGCCAGCAGCTTCCTGGATACGCAGTATTTT.

This rearrangement joins TRBV27 to TRBJ2-2; TRBD1 matches 7 bases. The CDR3 consists of 15 residues. The V gene's germline CDR1 is MNHEY and CDR2 SMNVEV (reference sequence). J was trimmed by 4 bases and V by 4 bases; bases with no gene match: 6. CDR3 protein: CASSWSYRGTGELFF. CDR3 nucleotide sequence: TGTGCCAGCAGTTGGTCATACAGGGGCACCGGGGAGCTGTTTTTT.

The chain couples TRBV14 to TRBJ2-1; D is undetermined. Germline V gives CDR1 SGHDN, CDR2 FVKESK. V dropped 0 bases and J dropped 12 bases, with 15 bases sitting between them. The CDR3 loop spans 14 amino acids. In DNA, the CDR3 is TGTGCCAGCAGCCAAGATTTCAGCTTGGTGGGGCAGTTCTTC. It yields the protein CASSQDFSLVGQFF.

As for this clone: This could be a read error, since a much larger clone is one nucleotide away. The rearrangement uses TRBV28 and TRBJ1-1, with no clear D. CDR1 MDHEN and CDR2 SYDVKM come from the germline V gene. This CDR3 is built from 11 residues. Trimming took 2 bases from V and 6 from J, leaving 4 bases between them. Here the CDR3 DNA reads TGTGCCAGCAGTTTAGTTTCTGAAGCTTTCTTT. Translating it yields CASSLVSEAFF. The full variable domain, with the rest looked up from reference TRBV28 and TRBJ1-1, is DVKVTQSSRYLVKRTGEKVFLECVQDMDHENMFWYRQDPGLGLRLIYFSYDVKMKEKGDIPEGYSVSREKKERFSLILESASTNQTSMYLCASSLVSEAFFGQGTRLTVV.

The V and J genes are TRBV28 and TRBJ2-1; tentative D call: TRBD1 (5 bases). This CDR3 contains 12 residues. The germline V gene encodes CDR1 MDHEN and CDR2 SYDVKM. V lost 5 bases and J 8 bases, leaving 10 bases between the germline ends. The DNA of the CDR3 is TGTGCCAGCAGTGCAGGGTACGATGAGCAGTTCTTC. Translating gives CASSAGYDEQFF.

This chain connects TRBV11-2 to TRBJ2-6; TRBD1 is a possible D gene (6 bases). Germline-derived CDR1 and CDR2 are SGHAT and FQNNGV. V was pared by 0 bases and J by 2 bases, with 11 bases between. The CDR3 totals 17 residues. Here the CDR3 reads CASSLDRTATGANVLTF. The CDR3, as DNA: TGTGCCAGCAGCTTAGATAGGACAGCTACTGGGGCCAACGTCCTGACTTTC.

The gene calls are TRBV7-9 and TRBJ1-1; no firm D call. Germline CDR1 is SEHNR and CDR2 is FQNEAQ (reference sequence). Trimming removed 5 bases at V and 3 bases at J, with 19 bases between. The length of the CDR3 is 16 residues. The CDR3 loop reads CASSTYPSFRDTEAFF. CDR3 in DNA: TGTGCCAGCAGCACTTACCCCTCTTTTCGAGACACTGAAGCTTTCTTT.

This sequence joins TRBV13 and TRBJ2-1; 7 nucleotides match TRBD2. CDR3 length: 15 residues. Germline V CDR1 and CDR2: PRHDT, FYEKMQ (reference sequence). V shed 6 bases, J shed 12 bases, and the junction held 17 bases outside the gene matches. The CDR3 nucleotides read TGTGCCAGCAGTCGCTTGATAGCGGGCTCCGGGAGGCAGTTCTTC. This sequence encodes CASSRLIAGSGRQFF.

This chain connects TRBV5-1 to TRBJ2-1; D might be TRBD2 (7 bases). This CDR3 spans 16 amino acids. The V gene's germline CDR1 is SGHRS and CDR2 YFSETQ. V lost 3 bases to trimming and J lost 4 bases, with 17 bases between them. CDR3 sequence reads: CASSWGGGNSYNEQFF. The CDR3 DNA sequence: TGCGCCAGCAGCTGGGGAGGGGGAAATTCATACAATGAGCAGTTCTTC.

This clone was picked up a small number of times. The same CDR3 can be traced to other DNA sequences in this sample. This chain joins TRBV30 and TRBJ2-3; D unclear. Germline V gene data show CDR1 as GTSNPN and CDR2 as SVGIG (reference sequence). The V end was cut by 0 bases, the J end by 2 bases, with 12 bases between. There are 15 residues in the CDR3. CDR3 in DNA: TGTGCCTGGAGTGTAAAAGGGATCTACACAGATACGCAGTATTTT. It codes for CAWSVKGIYTDTQYF.

V usage is TRBV27 and J usage is TRBJ2-3, with D possibly being TRBD1 (6 bases). The CDR3 covers 15 residues. With 4 bases removed from V and 2 bases from J, the gap between germline ends came to 13 bases. Germline CDR1 MNHEY, CDR2 SMNVEV (reference sequence). This CDR3 is CASSWWVGATDTQYF. CDR3 DNA sequence: TGTGCCAGCAGTTGGTGGGTGGGGGCCACAGATACGCAGTATTTT.

The rearrangement joins TRBV30 to TRBJ1-5; no reliable D call. CDR3 length: 12 residues. V was clipped by 3 bases and J by 0 bases, with 3 bases between them. Germline lookup yields CDR1 GTSNPN and CDR2 SVGIG (reference sequence). CDR3: CAWRSSNQPQHF. CDR3 in DNA: TGTGCCTGGAGAAGTAGCAATCAGCCCCAGCATTTT.

V usage is TRBV7-3 and J usage is TRBJ2-7; 12 bases map to TRBD2. CDR1 is SGHTA, CDR2 FQGTGA, per germline. Trimming removed 5 bases from V and 6 bases from J; junction bases left unmatched: 8. The CDR3 has 15 amino acids. CDR3 DNA sequence: TGTGCCAGCAGCGAAACTACTAGCGGGGGGCCCGAGCAGTACTTC. Encoded protein: CASSETTSGGPEQYF.

This clone was seen more than once but under ten times. This chain links TRBV6-5 with TRBJ1-1; D gene unclear. This CDR3 is 13 amino acids long. Trimming pared 6 bases from V and 1 base from J, leaving 9 bases between. The V gene's germline CDR1 is MNHEY and CDR2 SVGAGI. The CDR3 is CASSRYKNTEAFF. CDR3 coding DNA: TGTGCCAGCAGCCGTTACAAGAACACTGAAGCTTTCTTT.

The chain combines TRBV2 with TRBJ2-5; the D is unclear. V was shortened by 6 bases and J by 9 bases, with 11 bases between the two germline ends. This CDR3 is 11 amino acids long. CDR1 is SNHLY, CDR2 FYNNEI, per germline. CDR3 loop: CASRGAEAQYF. The CDR3 DNA follows: TGTGCCAGCAGGGGTGCTGAGGCCCAGTACTTC.

This clone has more than one count but fewer than ten. The genes are TRBV2 and TRBJ2-6; D is unclear. Trimming pared 7 bases from V and 4 bases from J, leaving 17 bases between. The CDR3 sequence is 16 residues long. Germline CDR1 and CDR2: SNHLY and FYNNEI. The CDR3 reads CASTPRSRNGANVLTF. CDR3 nucleotides: TGTGCCAGCACCCCCCGCTCCCGGAACGGGGCCAACGTCCTGACTTTC.

V usage is TRBV28 and J usage is TRBJ1-5; D is ambiguous. The ends were cut back, 4 bases at V and 2 bases at J, with 9 bases in the middle. The CDR3 is made up of 14 amino acids. The germline V gene encodes CDR1 MDHEN and CDR2 SYDVKM. Written as DNA, the CDR3 is TGTGCCAGCAGTTCCGGCGAGGGCAATCAGCCCCAGCATTTT. It translates to CASSSGEGNQPQHF.

The chain combines TRBV18 with TRBJ2-1, with D possibly being TRBD1 or TRBD2 (6 bases each). CDR3 size: 14 residues. Germline CDR1 KGHSH, CDR2 LQKENI. V lost 3 bases and J lost 7, with 13 bases in between. The CDR3 is CASSPTRGGNEQFF. The CDR3 nucleotides are TGTGCCAGCTCACCGACTAGAGGGGGGAATGAGCAGTTCTTC.

This clone was observed a handful of times. The CDR3 region has the DNA TGTGCCACCAGCACGGGAGGAATCGACAGCACCGGGGAGCTGTTTTTT. Protein product: CATSTGGIDSTGELFF. The V gene is TRBV15, the J gene TRBJ2-2; 7 nucleotides line up with TRBD2. The CDR3 extends over 16 amino acids. CDR1 LNHNV and CDR2 YYDKDF come from the germline V gene (reference sequence). The ends lost 4 bases at V and 4 bases at J; junction bases unmatched: 9.

This sequence joins TRBV28 and TRBJ1-5, with unresolved D. From germline, CDR1 is MDHEN and CDR2 SYDVKM. V lost 8 bases, J lost 6 bases, and 11 bases lay in between. The CDR3 extends over 12 amino acids. Written as DNA, the CDR3 is TGTGCCAGCCGAGAACGGTCTCAGCCCCAGCATTTT. This sequence encodes CASRERSQPQHF.

This clone came up a few times. The chain has TRBV7-8 and TRBJ2-2; maybe TRBD1 (6 bases). Between the trimmed V and J ends, which lost 2 bases and 9 bases, there was a span of 16 bases. CDR3 size: 15 residues. CDR1 SGHVS and CDR2 FQNEAQ come from the germline V gene. The CDR3 DNA reads TGTGCCAGCAGCTTACCCCGGACAGTCGCCCGGGAGCTGTTTTTT. Its translation is CASSLPRTVARELFF.

This clone has only a few counts. The rearrangement links TRBV13 to TRBJ2-3; 7 bases agree with TRBD1. Germline CDR1 reads PRHDT; CDR2 reads FYEKMQ (reference sequence). The CDR3 covers 15 residues. After removal of 5 bases from V and 2 bases from J, the junction contained 7 bases not matched to a gene. CDR3 region: CASSGRQGNTDTQYF. DNA of the CDR3: TGTGCCAGCAGCGGTAGACAGGGAAACACAGATACGCAGTATTTT. The complete variable domain, with remaining parts taken from reference TRBV13 and TRBJ2-3, reads AAGVIQSPRHLIKEKRETATLKCYPIPRHDTVYWYQQGPGQDPQFLISFYEKMQSDKGSIPDRFSAQQFSDYHSELNMSSLELGDSALYFCASSGRQGNTDTQYFGPGTRLTVL.

This clone was observed a handful of times. The chain combines TRBV10-3 with TRBJ2-7, with D possibly matching TRBD1 (5 bases). CDR3 length: 11 amino acids. Looked up from germline, CDR1 is ENHRY and CDR2 is SYGVKD. V shed 10 bases and J shed 4 bases, with 11 bases lying between them. The chain's CDR3 is CATQGSYEQYF. The CDR3 nucleotides are TGTGCCACCCAGGGATCATACGAGCAGTACTTC.